These 18 T cell receptor beta chains were all obtained from the same sample, sequenced in a study of blood T cell repertoires in COVID-19. Only in-frame clones appear in the TCRdb table, and some are missing; sequencing was by immunoSEQ multiplex PCR. Seen here are over 350,000 clones, nearly 90% observed once, and the top ten hold roughly 2%. The sequenced sample consisted of PBMCs or T cells enriched from blood (not recorded which). The receptor source for this set is a woman aged 18 to 35 with acute COVID-19.

V usage is TRBV20-1 and J usage is TRBJ2-7, with TRBD1 matching 7 bases. The CDR3 loop spans 12 amino acids. The trim removed 6 bases at V and 6 bases at J, leaving 8 bases unmatched. Per the germline V gene, CDR1 is DFQATT and CDR2 is SNEGSKA (reference sequence). CDR3 region: CSASSGGGEQYF. For the CDR3, the DNA is TGCAGTGCCAGTTCAGGGGGTGGCGAGCAGTACTTC.

The CDR3 nucleotides read TGTGCCAGCAGTTTGAGACAGGGCTACACTGAAGCTTTCTTT. Translated: CASSLRQGYTEAFF. This sequence joins TRBV27 and TRBJ1-1; TRBD1 matches at 7 bases. The CDR3 runs 14 residues. Germline V gives CDR1 MNHEY, CDR2 SMNVEV (reference sequence). The trim removed 3 bases at V and 3 bases at J, leaving 4 bases unmatched.

CDR3 nucleotide sequence: TGCGCCAGCAGCAGAGGGCCGAACACCGGGGAGCTGTTTTTT. This sequence encodes CASSRGPNTGELFF. The chain uses TRBV4-1 and TRBJ2-2; tentatively, D is TRBD2 (5 bases). The CDR3 is made up of 14 amino acids. V was pared by 5 bases and J by 0 bases, with 7 bases between. Germline CDR1 reads MGHRA; CDR2 reads YSYEKL.

This clone occurred once. This sequence joins TRBV7-2 and TRBJ1-5; D is undetermined. Germline V gene data show CDR1 as SGHTA and CDR2 as FQGNSA. The CDR3 runs to 13 residues. V lost 6 bases, J lost 0 bases, and 6 bases lay in between. CDR3 in amino acids: CASSYSSNQPQHF. CDR3 coding DNA: TGTGCCAGCAGTTATAGTAGCAATCAGCCCCAGCATTTT.

The chain links TRBV9 to TRBJ1-2; the D is unclear. CDR3 length: 15 amino acids. V gave up 2 bases and J gave up 6 bases, with 17 bases separating them. Germline V gene lookup returns CDR1 SGDLS and CDR2 YYNGEE. This chain's CDR3 is CASSVTEGFKDGYTF. DNA for the CDR3: TGTGCCAGCAGCGTTACAGAGGGTTTCAAGGATGGCTACACCTTC.

V is TRBV11-2 and J is TRBJ1-6, with D unresolved. V was clipped by 4 bases and J by 7 bases, with 14 bases between them. CDR3 length: 15 amino acids. Per the germline V gene, CDR1 is SGHAT and CDR2 is FQNNGV. The CDR3 DNA is TGTGCCAGCAGCTCGGATCCCGGGATAAATTCACCCCTCCACTTT. Translating gives CASSSDPGINSPLHF.

V and J are TRBV28 and TRBJ1-1, with D possibly TRBD1 on 5 matching bases. V was cut by 4 bases and J by 5 bases, with 14 bases left in between. The CDR3 runs 14 residues. The germline V gene encodes CDR1 MDHEN and CDR2 SYDVKM. The CDR3 loop is CASSSGTGFTEAFF. The CDR3 DNA follows: TGTGCCAGCAGTTCAGGAACAGGCTTTACTGAAGCTTTCTTT.

This chain joins TRBV27 and TRBJ1-1; TRBD1 matches 7 bases. J lost 1 base, V lost 7 bases, and 12 bases had no gene match. The CDR3 spans 16 residues. The germline CDR1 and CDR2 sequences are MNHEY and SMNVEV (reference sequence). The CDR3 DNA follows: TGTGCCAGCACGGGCTGGGACCACAGGGGGAACACTGAAGCTTTCTTT. This translates into CASTGWDHRGNTEAFF.

This clone was found once. The V call is TRBV4-1, the J call TRBJ1-2; D remains ambiguous. CDR3 size: 16 residues. V lost 4 bases, J lost 3 bases, and 18 bases lay in between. From germline, CDR1 is MGHRA and CDR2 YSYEKL. The CDR3 spells CASSPLKAYAHYGYTF. The CDR3 bases are TGCGCCAGCAGCCCCCTAAAAGCCTACGCCCACTATGGCTACACCTTC.

This chain connects TRBV13 to TRBJ2-7; 11 bases agree with TRBD2. Germline CDR1 and CDR2: PRHDT and FYEKMQ (reference sequence). With 6 bases clipped from V and 5 bases from J, the junction kept 3 bases outside the gene matches. This CDR3 is built from 13 residues. This CDR3 is CASRRLAGNEQYF. The CDR3 bases are TGTGCCAGCAGAAGACTAGCGGGGAACGAGCAGTACTTC. The whole variable domain, remainder taken from reference TRBV13 and TRBJ2-7, is AAGVIQSPRHLIKEKRETATLKCYPIPRHDTVYWYQQGPGQDPQFLISFYEKMQSDKGSIPDRFSAQQFSDYHSELNMSSLELGDSALYFCASRRLAGNEQYFGPGTRLTVT.

The chain employs TRBV4-1 and TRBJ1-2; 7 nucleotides line up with TRBD1. Looked up from germline, CDR1 is MGHRA and CDR2 is YSYEKL. The CDR3 totals 15 residues. With V trimmed by 0 bases and J by 5 bases, 6 bases remained unmatched. The CDR3 nucleotides read TGCGCCAGCAGCCAAGAGATGGGCAGGGGGTATGGCTACACCTTC. Translating it yields CASSQEMGRGYGYTF.

The CDR3 bases are TGTGCCAGCATCAGGTCAGGGACAGGGGATAATGGCTACACCTTC. This sequence encodes CASIRSGTGDNGYTF. The chain links TRBV6-5 to TRBJ1-2; 10 bases agree with TRBD1. Looked up from germline, CDR1 is MNHEY and CDR2 is SVGAGI. The V gene end was trimmed by 7 bases and the J gene end by 6 bases; junction bases not matched to a gene: 11. The CDR3 is 15 amino acids.

This sequence joins TRBV6-1 and TRBJ1-1; D unresolved. Trimming shortened V by 3 bases and J by 4 bases, and 9 bases separated the two germline ends. Germline lookup yields CDR1 MNHNS and CDR2 SASEGT. The CDR3 loop spans 13 amino acids. The CDR3 region has the DNA TGTGCCAGCAGTGACCTGGCCGCCACTGAAGCTTTCTTT. Translating it yields CASSDLAATEAFF.

The chain links TRBV5-1 to TRBJ2-1; D possibly corresponds to TRBD2 (6 bases). The CDR3 extends over 14 amino acids. V lost 5 bases, J lost 3 bases, and 12 bases lay in between. Germline assignment: CDR1 SGHRS and CDR2 YFSETQ. CDR3 nucleotide sequence: TGCGCCAGCAGGGGGGAGGTATACTACAATGAGCAGTTCTTC. Amino acids: CASRGEVYYNEQFF.

The chain recombines TRBV9 with TRBJ1-6; D gene ambiguous. The CDR3 length is 15 residues. V was cut by 3 bases and J by 7 bases, with 14 bases left in between. Germline loops: CDR1 SGDLS, CDR2 YYNGEE. CDR3 nucleotides: TGTGCCAGCAGCGCGGTTGCGGGGTCAAATTCACCCCTCCACTTT. It specifies CASSAVAGSNSPLHF.

The gene calls are TRBV9 and TRBJ2-7; 9 bases fit TRBD2. The CDR3 has 15 amino acids. The V segment lost 4 bases and the J segment 4 bases; nucleotides outside the gene matches: 9. Germline V gene sequence: CDR1 SGDLS, CDR2 YYNGEE. The CDR3, as DNA: TGTGCCAGCAGCTCCTTTGCGGGAGGGAGGTACGAGCAGTACTTC. This encodes CASSSFAGGRYEQYF.

The CDR3 nucleotides read TGTGCCAGCAGCCCGGGACAGGCTCCCACTGAAGCTTTCTTT. This translates into CASSPGQAPTEAFF. J is TRBJ1-1 and V is TRBV11-3; TRBD1 aligns across 8 bases. V shed 5 bases and J 4 bases; nucleotides not matched to a gene: 6. CDR1 and CDR2 (germline): SGHNT, YENEEA. The CDR3 loop spans 14 amino acids.

This clone was seen only a few times. The chain recombines TRBV4-3 with TRBJ2-1; TRBD1 aligns across 9 bases. The junction had 9 bases not matched to a gene; V was cut back by 1 base and J by 8 bases. Germline V lookup: CDR1 LGHNA, CDR2 YSLEER. The CDR3 loop spans 16 amino acids. The DNA for the CDR3 is TGCGCCAGCAGCCAAGGACAACAGGGGGCGCAGTATGAGCAGTTCTTC. It is translated as CASSQGQQGAQYEQFF.